This is a list of T cell receptor beta chains from one sample in a study of OX40 agonist ivuxolimab in advanced cancers. Sequencing used immunoSEQ multiplex PCR; TCRdb keeps in-frame clones, though not all of them. Of 25,000 to 30,000 clones listed, roughly 85% are singletons. The sequencing here drew on CD4+ or CD8+ T cells sorted from blood, taken in a trial of the OX40 agonist ivuxolimab. The source of these receptors is an adult with an advanced solid tumor such as melanoma, head and neck, liver or kidney cancer. Both conserved end residues are part of each CDR3. Each record gives: clone size, J gene, V gene, D gene, CDR3 protein, CDR3 DNA. The D gene is left open where the match is weak. Clone size is stated in some rows and not others, as once, few, many or a class when expanded.

clone_size: .
j_call: TRBJ2-2
v_call: TRBV9
d_call: .
cdr3_aa: CASSVEQVTGELFF
cdr3_nt: TGTGCCAGCAGCGTAGAACAGGTCACCGGGGAGCTGTTTTTT

clone_size: once
j_call: TRBJ1-3
v_call: TRBV5-6
d_call: .
cdr3_aa: CASSLEGNSGNTIYF
cdr3_nt: TGTGCCAGCAGCTTGGAGGGGAATTCTGGAAACACCATATATTTT

clone_size: .
j_call: TRBJ1-2
v_call: TRBV5-4
d_call: .
cdr3_aa: CASSYQGSNYGYTF
cdr3_nt: TGTGCCAGCAGCTATCAGGGTTCTAACTATGGCTACACCTTC

clone_size: medium-sized
j_call: TRBJ2-7
v_call: TRBV9
d_call: TRBD2
cdr3_aa: CASSPRGGAIYEQYF
cdr3_nt: TGTGCCAGCAGCCCCCGGGGGGGGGCAATCTACGAGCAGTACTTC

clone_size: .
j_call: TRBJ1-3
v_call: TRBV6-6
d_call: .
cdr3_aa: CASSTTGFSGNTIYF
cdr3_nt: TGTGCCAGCAGTACAACGGGATTCTCTGGAAACACCATATATTTT

clone_size: .
j_call: TRBJ1-2
v_call: TRBV10-1
d_call: .
cdr3_aa: CASRTPGPSSGYTF
cdr3_nt: TGCGCCAGCAGAACTCCCGGCCCCTCGAGTGGCTACACCTTC

clone_size: .
j_call: TRBJ1-2
v_call: TRBV28
d_call: TRBD1
cdr3_aa: CASSLFGTGGSVIYGYTF
cdr3_nt: TGTGCCAGCAGTTTATTTGGGACAGGGGGCTCGGTTATCTATGGCTACACCTTC

clone_size: few
j_call: TRBJ2-7
v_call: TRBV19
d_call: .
cdr3_aa: CASSVRASYEQYF
cdr3_nt: TGTGCCAGTAGTGTCAGGGCTAGCTACGAGCAGTACTTC

clone_size: .
j_call: TRBJ2-1
v_call: TRBV6-5
d_call: .
cdr3_aa: CASSYSLANEQFF
cdr3_nt: TGTGCCAGCAGTTACTCCCTGGCCAATGAGCAGTTCTTC

clone_size: few
j_call: TRBJ1-5
v_call: TRBV7-2
d_call: .
cdr3_aa: CASSAQGFSNQPQHF
cdr3_nt: TGTGCCAGCAGCGCACAGGGTTTTAGCAATCAGCCCCAGCATTTT

clone_size: medium-sized
j_call: TRBJ1-5
v_call: TRBV7-9
d_call: .
cdr3_aa: CASSSRTDGNQPQHF
cdr3_nt: TGTGCCAGCAGCTCCAGGACGGATGGCAATCAGCCCCAGCATTTT

clone_size: large
j_call: TRBJ2-7
v_call: TRBV27
d_call: .
cdr3_aa: CASSPFEDSYEQYF
cdr3_nt: TGTGCCAGCAGTCCCTTCGAGGACTCCTACGAGCAGTACTTC

clone_size: .
j_call: TRBJ2-4
v_call: TRBV20-1
d_call: .
cdr3_aa: CSARVKNIQYF
cdr3_nt: TGCAGTGCTAGAGTCAAGAACATTCAGTACTTC

clone_size: .
j_call: TRBJ2-7
v_call: TRBV19
d_call: .
cdr3_aa: CASTDRSESYEQYF
cdr3_nt: TGTGCCAGTACCGACAGGAGCGAGTCCTACGAGCAGTACTTC

clone_size: .
j_call: TRBJ1-2
v_call: TRBV15
d_call: TRBD1
cdr3_aa: CATARDRANYGYTF
cdr3_nt: TGTGCCACCGCAAGGGACAGGGCTAACTATGGCTACACCTTC

clone_size: .
j_call: TRBJ1-5
v_call: TRBV7-9
d_call: TRBD1
cdr3_aa: CASSSGGGNQPQHF
cdr3_nt: TGTGCCAGCAGCTCAGGGGGGGGCAATCAGCCCCAGCATTTT

clone_size: .
j_call: TRBJ2-2
v_call: TRBV9
d_call: .
cdr3_aa: CASSVEGGELFF
cdr3_nt: TGTGCCAGCAGCGTAGAGGGCGGGGAGCTGTTTTTT

clone_size: .
j_call: TRBJ1-2
v_call: TRBV2
d_call: .
cdr3_aa: CASSEDSKIYGYTF
cdr3_nt: TGTGCCAGCAGTGAGGACAGTAAGATCTATGGCTACACCTTC

clone_size: .
j_call: TRBJ1-4
v_call: TRBV7-9
d_call: TRBD1
cdr3_aa: CASSSPGQGFNEKLFF
cdr3_nt: TGTGCCAGCAGCTCCCCGGGACAGGGGTTTAATGAAAAACTGTTTTTT

clone_size: few
j_call: TRBJ1-6
v_call: TRBV27
d_call: .
cdr3_aa: CASSLRAGYVDNSPLHF
cdr3_nt: TGTGCCAGCAGTTTAAGGGCAGGATATGTTGATAATTCACCCCTCCACTTT

clone_size: .
j_call: TRBJ2-5
v_call: TRBV5-4
d_call: .
cdr3_aa: CASSLTEYQETQYF
cdr3_nt: TGTGCCAGCAGCTTAACGGAGTACCAAGAGACCCAGTACTTC

clone_size: .
j_call: TRBJ2-5
v_call: TRBV4-1
d_call: .
cdr3_aa: CASSPYRGGTQYF
cdr3_nt: TGCGCCAGCAGCCCCTACAGGGGGGGGACCCAGTACTTC

clone_size: few
j_call: TRBJ1-1
v_call: TRBV10-2
d_call: .
cdr3_aa: CASSESQGWNTEAFF
cdr3_nt: TGCGCCAGCAGTGAGTCGCAGGGATGGAACACTGAAGCTTTCTTT

clone_size: .
j_call: TRBJ2-7
v_call: TRBV5-6
d_call: TRBD2
cdr3_aa: CASSRGLLYEQYF
cdr3_nt: TGTGCCAGCAGCCGGGGACTACTCTACGAGCAGTACTTC

clone_size: .
j_call: TRBJ2-2
v_call: TRBV14
d_call: .
cdr3_aa: CASSQTGAANTGELFF
cdr3_nt: TGTGCCAGCAGCCAAACCGGAGCCGCGAACACCGGGGAGCTGTTTTTT

clone_size: .
j_call: TRBJ2-3
v_call: TRBV4-3
d_call: TRBD1
cdr3_aa: CASSPRQGTDTQYF
cdr3_nt: TGCGCCAGCAGCCCCCGACAGGGAACAGATACGCAGTATTTT

clone_size: .
j_call: TRBJ2-1
v_call: TRBV19
d_call: .
cdr3_aa: CASSLGLGVHEQFF
cdr3_nt: TGTGCCAGTAGCCTAGGGCTAGGGGTCCATGAGCAGTTCTTC

clone_size: .
j_call: TRBJ2-1
v_call: TRBV5-4
d_call: TRBD1
cdr3_aa: CASSLGTGTGLNEQFF
cdr3_nt: TGTGCCAGCAGCTTGGGGACCGGGACAGGGCTCAATGAGCAGTTCTTC

clone_size: .
j_call: TRBJ2-7
v_call: TRBV19
d_call: .
cdr3_aa: CASSMGIYEQYF
cdr3_nt: TGTGCCAGTAGTATGGGAATCTACGAGCAGTACTTC

clone_size: .
j_call: TRBJ1-5
v_call: TRBV27
d_call: .
cdr3_aa: CASRGLNSNQPQHF
cdr3_nt: TGTGCCTCCAGAGGACTGAATAGCAATCAGCCCCAGCATTTT

clone_size: .
j_call: TRBJ2-7
v_call: TRBV13
d_call: TRBD1
cdr3_aa: CASSAGTTGIYEQYF
cdr3_nt: TGTGCCAGCAGCGCCGGAACGACAGGGATCTACGAGCAGTACTTC

clone_size: .
j_call: TRBJ2-4
v_call: TRBV7-9
d_call: .
cdr3_aa: CASGWQGRENIQYF
cdr3_nt: TGTGCCAGCGGGTGGCAGGGGCGCGAGAACATTCAGTACTTC

clone_size: once
j_call: TRBJ1-5
v_call: TRBV7-8
d_call: .
cdr3_aa: CASSLGWGSNENNQPQHF
cdr3_nt: TGTGCCAGCAGCTTAGGGTGGGGCAGTAATGAGAACAATCAGCCCCAGCATTTT

clone_size: .
j_call: TRBJ2-3
v_call: TRBV15
d_call: TRBD2
cdr3_aa: CATSRESGLAEQYF
cdr3_nt: TGTGCCACCAGCAGAGAAAGCGGACTAGCCGAGCAGTATTTT

clone_size: .
j_call: TRBJ2-3
v_call: TRBV30
d_call: .
cdr3_aa: CAWSVTGIDTQYF
cdr3_nt: TGTGCCTGGAGTGTAACAGGTATAGATACGCAGTATTTT

clone_size: .
j_call: TRBJ2-7
v_call: TRBV10-3
d_call: TRBD1
cdr3_aa: CASSAGTGGYEQYF
cdr3_nt: TGTGCCAGCAGCGCCGGGACAGGGGGGTACGAGCAGTACTTC

clone_size: .
j_call: TRBJ1-2
v_call: TRBV7-9
d_call: TRBD1
cdr3_aa: CASSPGTGLDGYTF
cdr3_nt: TGTGCCAGCAGCCCTGGGACAGGGCTCGACGGCTACACCTTC

clone_size: once
j_call: TRBJ2-7
v_call: TRBV30
d_call: .
cdr3_aa: CAWDRVNYEQYF
cdr3_nt: TGTGCCTGGGACCGGGTCAACTACGAGCAGTACTTC

clone_size: .
j_call: TRBJ2-1
v_call: TRBV11-2
d_call: .
cdr3_aa: CASSLDSRVSNEQFF
cdr3_nt: TGTGCCAGCAGCTTAGATTCCAGGGTAAGCAATGAGCAGTTCTTC